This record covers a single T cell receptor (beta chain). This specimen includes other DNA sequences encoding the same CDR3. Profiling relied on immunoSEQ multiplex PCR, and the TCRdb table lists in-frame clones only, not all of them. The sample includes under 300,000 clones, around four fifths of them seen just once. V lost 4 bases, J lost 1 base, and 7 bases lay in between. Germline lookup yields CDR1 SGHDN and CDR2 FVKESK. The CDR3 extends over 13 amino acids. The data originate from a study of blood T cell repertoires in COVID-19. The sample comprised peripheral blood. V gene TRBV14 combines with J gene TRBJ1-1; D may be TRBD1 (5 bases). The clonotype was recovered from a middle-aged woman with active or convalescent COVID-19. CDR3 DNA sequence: TGTGCCAGCAGCCTTCAGGGGAACACTGAAGCTTTCTTT. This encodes CASSLQGNTEAFF.